This entry is about one T cell receptor (beta chain). V shed 2 bases, J shed 6 bases, and the junction held 7 bases outside the gene matches. Germline assignment: CDR1 SGDLS and CDR2 YYNGEE. The CDR3 sequence is 15 residues long. This entry comes from a study of blood T cell repertoires in COVID-19. Sequenced by immunoSEQ multiplex PCR; TCRdb stores in-frame clones only, minus some. Of 350,000 to 450,000 clones in the sample, 87% were seen once. Sequencing was done on a sample of PBMCs or T cells enriched from blood (not recorded which). This rearrangement joins TRBV9 to TRBJ2-3; 9 positions agree with TRBD2. This TCR was sampled from a middle-aged man in a cohort exposed to, infected with or recovered from COVID-19 (not recorded which). CDR3 sequence (DNA): TGTGCCAGCAGCGTTGGCGGGAGGGCCGCGGATACGCAGTATTTT. This sequence encodes CASSVGGRAADTQYF. The full variable domain, its missing parts supplied by reference TRBV9 and TRBJ2-3, is DSGVTQTPKHLITATGQRVTLRCSPRSGDLSVYWYQQSLDQGLQFLIQYYNGEERAKGNILERFSAQQFPDLHSELNLSSLELGDSALYFCASSVGGRAADTQYFGPGTRLTVL.